This T cell receptor (beta chain) was observed in a study of T cells in women clearing cervical HPV infection. Study summary: Donors had HPV16-related CIN3 or worse; 2 had invasive cancer.

Study-level points and caveats: Cases carried less TRBV6-7 than controls: roughly 0.11% versus 0.16%. Richness plus V gene abundances separated cases from controls with AUC 0.8 to 0.85.

Germline V gives CDR1 LGHNA, CDR2 YNFKEQ. The CDR3 consists of 14 residues. immunoSEQ multiplex PCR used an average of roughly 1,300 ng genomic DNA. Using immunoSEQ multiplex PCR, the repertoire was profiled, and TCRdb retains in-frame clones only, with some absent. The repertoire table contains fewer than 35,000 clones. Regarding this clone: Antigen specificity is unknown. The junction and the germline gene differ at one end; a read error may be behind it. Read data end 3 residues before the CDR3 end; the end is taken from the germline J gene. Other DNA sequences in this sample translate to the same CDR3.

The TCR sequence derives from a woman between 18 and 75 years old with a cervical HPV16 infection that either progressed to CIN3+ or cleared (not recorded which). This chain joins TRBV4-2 and TRBJ2-7; 8 nucleotides match TRBD1. Sequenced input: blood buffy coat. CDR3: CASSPGQGRYEQYF. The sequenced CDR3 bases are TGCGCCAGCAGCCCCGGACAGGGCCGCTACGAG.